This T cell receptor beta chain originates from a study of T cell responses to AZD1222 COVID-19 vaccine. Overall study findings and caveats: Spike-specific TCR breadth and depth went up after people got two AZD1222 doses. The number of AZD1222 recipients seropositive at baseline was only 6 or 7. The donors showed a predominance of white British ancestry and of females, with possible underestimation of clonal diversity.

With regard to this clone: The antigen remains undetermined.

Profiled with immunoSEQ multiplex PCR; TCRdb holds only in-frame clones, not every one. The sample yields around 130,000 clones, roughly 92% seen once. The germline V gene encodes CDR1 SEHNR and CDR2 FQNEAQ (reference sequence). Germline trimming cut 4 bases from V and 9 bases from J; bases unmatched to any gene: 10. This CDR3 comprises 15 residues. Second doses at about 4 or about 12 weeks were pooled. The source of this sequence is an adult who received the AZD1222 COVID-19 vaccine. The sample here was peripheral blood, taken 28 days after the second AZD1222 dose. The chain is built from TRBV7-9 and TRBJ1-5; 9 positions agree with TRBD1. DNA of the CDR3: TGTGCCAGCAGCTGGGGACAGGGAGAAATTGCGCCCCAGCATTTT. Amino acids: CASSWGQGEIAPQHF.